This T cell receptor beta chain appears in the sequencing data of a study of cytomegalovirus exposure and HLA in healthy donors. Study findings and constraints: The study flagged some 170 TCR beta chains as cytomegalovirus-associated. Information on immune exposure was restricted to one variable (CMV serostatus).

The ends lost 4 bases at V and 4 bases at J; junction bases unmatched: 6. Germline V gives CDR1 SEHNR, CDR2 FQNEAQ (reference sequence). The CDR3 consists of 14 residues. With 60 Vbeta and 13 Jbeta primers, the PCR was carried out. In the study's own analysis: Counted up in a later analysis, unique TCR beta chains came to approximately 77 million, with around 10 million shared. The repertoire was sequenced with immunoSEQ multiplex PCR; TCRdb's copy has only in-frame clones and lacks some. V and J calls and clone size come straight from that table; D and trimming were deduced from the DNA. The table shows approximately 90,000 clones, with under 85% occurring only once. Note on this clone: The antigen remains unidentified.

Sequencing input: PBMCs. The chain uses TRBV7-9 and TRBJ2-5; 7 nucleotides match TRBD1. This TCR was recovered from a male donor in good health and CMV-seronegative. The CDR3 region is CASSSRTGGETQYF. The CDR3 DNA reads as TGTGCCAGCAGCTCGAGGACAGGCGGAGAGACCCAGTACTTC.